Below, 9 T cell receptor beta chains from the same sample are listed, as sequenced in a study of T cell changes during pregnancy in multiple sclerosis. TCRdb's table, derived via immunoSEQ multiplex PCR, lists solely in-frame clones and lacks some. The sample consists of tens of thousands of clones, roughly nine tenths of them appearing once. The sequenced sample was CD8+ T cells from peripheral blood mononuclear cells, obtained before pregnancy. These TCRs come from a female donor with multiple sclerosis, enrolled in a pregnancy study.

V and J are TRBV5-4 and TRBJ2-5, with D possibly matching TRBD2 (6 bases). Trimming cost V 6 bases and J 5 bases, with 20 bases left between them. Germline V gene lookup returns CDR1 SGHNT and CDR2 YYREEE (reference sequence). The CDR3 has 15 amino acids. This CDR3 is CASTFSPGEMETQYF. CDR3 sequence (DNA): TGTGCCAGCACCTTTAGTCCGGGGGAAATGGAGACCCAGTACTTC.

J is TRBJ2-1 and V is TRBV5-1; D unresolved. There are 13 residues in the CDR3. CDR1 and CDR2 (germline): SGHRS, YFSETQ. V lost 0 bases, J lost 4 bases, and 5 bases lay in between. The CDR3 region is CASSLGVYNEQFF. In DNA, the CDR3 is TGCGCCAGCAGCTTGGGAGTATACAATGAGCAGTTCTTC.

J is TRBJ1-5 and V is TRBV6-5, with 8 bases identical to TRBD1. This CDR3 has 14 amino acids. V lost 6 bases to trimming and J lost 5 bases; unmatched junction nucleotides: 6. Germline V CDR1 and CDR2: MNHEY, SVGAGI. For the CDR3, the DNA is TGTGCCAGCAGCCCAGGACAGGGAGATCAGCCCCAGCATTTT. Protein sequence: CASSPGQGDQPQHF.

The chain couples TRBV13 to TRBJ1-1; possibly TRBD1 for D (5 bases). This CDR3 has 14 residues. V lost 1 base, J lost 4 bases, and 10 bases lay in between. Germline CDR1 is PRHDT and CDR2 is FYEKMQ (reference sequence). This CDR3 is CASSLETASTEAFF. For the CDR3, the DNA is TGTGCCAGCAGCTTAGAGACAGCGTCCACTGAAGCTTTCTTT.

This chain uses TRBV9 with TRBJ1-1; maybe TRBD1 (5 bases). This CDR3 has 13 residues. Germline V lookup: CDR1 SGDLS, CDR2 YYNGEE. Trimming stripped 0 bases from V and 7 bases from J, with 10 bases between. CDR3 loop: CASSVGTGSEAFF. DNA for the CDR3: TGTGCCAGCAGCGTAGGAACAGGTAGTGAAGCTTTCTTT.

V and J are TRBV7-9 and TRBJ1-2, with unresolved D. Trimming cost V 6 bases and J 4 bases, with 12 bases left between them. This CDR3 has 13 residues. Germline V gene data show CDR1 as SEHNR and CDR2 as FQNEAQ (reference sequence). The CDR3 sequence is CASRAGGGYGYTF. CDR3 in DNA: TGTGCCAGCAGAGCCGGAGGAGGCTATGGCTACACCTTC. Filled out from reference TRBV7-9 and TRBJ1-2, the complete variable domain reads DTGVSQNPRHKITKRGQNVTFRCDPISEHNRLYWYRQTLGQGPEFLTYFQNEAQLEKSRLLSDRFSAERPKGSFSTLEIQRTEQGDSAMYLCASRAGGGYGYTFGSGTRLTVV.

V and J are TRBV5-6 and TRBJ2-1, with D possibly TRBD2 on 5 matching bases. The CDR3 totals 15 residues. Germline CDR1 SGHDT, CDR2 YYEEEE. Trimming removed 0 bases at V and 4 bases at J, with 11 bases between. This chain's CDR3 is CASSLGRTGYNEQFF. The CDR3 DNA is TGTGCCAGCAGCTTGGGCAGGACGGGGTACAATGAGCAGTTCTTC.

V is TRBV19 and J is TRBJ1-1; 7 bases are a match to TRBD1. The CDR3 totals 14 residues. Germline V gives CDR1 LNHDA, CDR2 SQIVND (reference sequence). The V and J ends lost 1 base and 4 bases, in that order; junction bases with no gene match: 3. CDR3 sequence (DNA): TGTGCCAGTAGTATAGCAGGGGGGAGCACTGAAGCTTTCTTT. Its translation: CASSIAGGSTEAFF.

This chain links TRBV13 with TRBJ2-7; TRBD2 matches at 11 bases. There are 15 residues in the CDR3. Germline V lookup: CDR1 PRHDT, CDR2 FYEKMQ (reference sequence). V gave up 2 bases and J gave up 6 bases; unmatched junction bases: 6. CDR3 residues: CASSLRGLAEFEQYF. As DNA, the CDR3 is TGTGCCAGCAGCTTACGGGGACTAGCGGAGTTCGAGCAGTACTTC.